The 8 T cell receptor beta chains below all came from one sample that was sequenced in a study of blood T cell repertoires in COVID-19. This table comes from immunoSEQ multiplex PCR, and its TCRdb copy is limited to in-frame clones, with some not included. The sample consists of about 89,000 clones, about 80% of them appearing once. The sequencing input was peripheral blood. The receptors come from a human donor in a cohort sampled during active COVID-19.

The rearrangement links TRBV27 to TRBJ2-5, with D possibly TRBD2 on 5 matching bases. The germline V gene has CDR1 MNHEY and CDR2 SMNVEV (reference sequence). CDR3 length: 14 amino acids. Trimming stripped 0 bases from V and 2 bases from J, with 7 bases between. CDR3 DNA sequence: TGTGCCAGCAGTTTATCGGCGGGTCAAGAGACCCAGTACTTC. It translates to CASSLSAGQETQYF.

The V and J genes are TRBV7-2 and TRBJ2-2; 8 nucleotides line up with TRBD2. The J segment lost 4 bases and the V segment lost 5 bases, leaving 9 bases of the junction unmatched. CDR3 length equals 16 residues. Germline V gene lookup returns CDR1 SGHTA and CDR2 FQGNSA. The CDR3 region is CASSPTAGVRTGELFF. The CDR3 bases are TGTGCCAGCAGCCCAACAGCGGGAGTGCGCACCGGGGAGCTGTTTTTT.

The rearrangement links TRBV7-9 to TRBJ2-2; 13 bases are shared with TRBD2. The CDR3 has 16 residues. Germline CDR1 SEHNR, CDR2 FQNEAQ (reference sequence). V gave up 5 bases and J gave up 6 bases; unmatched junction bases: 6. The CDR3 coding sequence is TGTGCCAGCAGCGCGACTAGCGGGAGGTCGGCCGGGGAGCTGTTTTTT. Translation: CASSATSGRSAGELFF.

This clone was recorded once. In DNA, the CDR3 is TGTGCCAGCAGTTCCCCAGGGGGCTTCGGATACAATGAGCAGTTCTTC. Amino acids: CASSSPGGFGYNEQFF. The chain joins TRBV27 to TRBJ2-1; 8 bases match TRBD1. J lost 4 bases, V lost 4 bases, and 9 bases had no gene match. The CDR3 consists of 16 residues. Per germline, CDR1 MNHEY and CDR2 SMNVEV (reference sequence).

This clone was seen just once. DNA for the CDR3: TGTGCCAGCAGCCAAGAGCCAGAGAGGTACGAGCAGTACTTC. It is translated as CASSQEPERYEQYF. This chain links TRBV3-1 (or the pseudogene TRBV3-2) with TRBJ2-7, with D unclear. Trimming took off 0 bases at V and 4 bases at J, with 10 bases between the two ends. The CDR3 runs to 14 residues. Germline assignment: CDR1 LGHDT and CDR2 YNNKEL (reference sequence).

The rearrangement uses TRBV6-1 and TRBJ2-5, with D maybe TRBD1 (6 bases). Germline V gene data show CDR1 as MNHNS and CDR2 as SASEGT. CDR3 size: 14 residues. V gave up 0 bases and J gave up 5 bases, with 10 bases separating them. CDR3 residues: CASSEAWGRETQYF. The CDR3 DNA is TGTGCCAGCAGTGAAGCCTGGGGGCGGGAGACCCAGTACTTC.

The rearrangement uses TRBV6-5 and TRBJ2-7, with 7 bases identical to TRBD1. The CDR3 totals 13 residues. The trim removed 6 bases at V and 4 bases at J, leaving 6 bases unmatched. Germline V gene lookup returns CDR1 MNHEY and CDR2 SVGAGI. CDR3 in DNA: TGTGCCAGCAGAACCGGGACAGATTACGAGCAGTACTTC. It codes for CASRTGTDYEQYF.

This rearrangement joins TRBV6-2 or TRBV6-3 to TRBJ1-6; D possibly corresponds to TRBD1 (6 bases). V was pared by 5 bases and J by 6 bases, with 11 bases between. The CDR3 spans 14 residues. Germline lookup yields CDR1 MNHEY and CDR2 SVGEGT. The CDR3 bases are TGTGCCAGCAGTGACTACAGGGTTAATTCACCCCTCCACTTT. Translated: CASSDYRVNSPLHF.